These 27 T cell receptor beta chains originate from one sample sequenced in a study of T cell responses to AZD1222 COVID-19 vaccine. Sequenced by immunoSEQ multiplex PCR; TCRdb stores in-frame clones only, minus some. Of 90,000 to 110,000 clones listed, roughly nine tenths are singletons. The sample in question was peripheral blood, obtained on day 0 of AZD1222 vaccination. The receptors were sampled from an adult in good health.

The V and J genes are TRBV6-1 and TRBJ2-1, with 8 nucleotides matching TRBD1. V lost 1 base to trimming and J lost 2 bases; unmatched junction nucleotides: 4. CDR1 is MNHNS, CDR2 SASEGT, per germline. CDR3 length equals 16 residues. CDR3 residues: CASSEDGTGTYNEQFF. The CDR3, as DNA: TGTGCCAGCAGTGAAGACGGGACAGGAACCTACAATGAGCAGTTCTTC.

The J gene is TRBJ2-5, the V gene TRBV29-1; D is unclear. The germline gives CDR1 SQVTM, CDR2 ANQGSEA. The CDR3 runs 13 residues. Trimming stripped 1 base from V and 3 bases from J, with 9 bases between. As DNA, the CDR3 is TGCAGCGTTGAAGGCACCACCGAAGAGACCCAGTACTTC. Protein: CSVEGTTEETQYF.

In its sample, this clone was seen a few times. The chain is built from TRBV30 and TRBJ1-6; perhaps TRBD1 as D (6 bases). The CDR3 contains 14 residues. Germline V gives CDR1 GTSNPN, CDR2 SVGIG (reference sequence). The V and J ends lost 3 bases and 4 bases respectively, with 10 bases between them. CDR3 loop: CAWSLQGYNSPLHF. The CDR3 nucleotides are TGTGCCTGGAGCTTACAGGGATATAATTCACCCCTCCACTTT. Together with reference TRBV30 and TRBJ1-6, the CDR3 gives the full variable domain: SQTIHQWPATLVQPVGSPLSLECTVEGTSNPNLYWYRQAAGRGLQLLFYSVGIGQISSEVPQNLSASRPQDRQFILSSKKLLLSDSGFYLCAWSLQGYNSPLHFGNGTRLTVT.

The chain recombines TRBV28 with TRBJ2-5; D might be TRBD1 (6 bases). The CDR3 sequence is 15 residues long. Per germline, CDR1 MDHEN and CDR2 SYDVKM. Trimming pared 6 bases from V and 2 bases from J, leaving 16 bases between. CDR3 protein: CASRGWGPSQETQYF. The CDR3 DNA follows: TGTGCCAGCAGGGGGTGGGGGCCCAGTCAAGAGACCCAGTACTTC.

The CDR3 sequence is CASSPKQGMNTEAFF. In nucleotides, the CDR3 is TGTGCCAGCAGCCCGAAACAGGGAATGAACACTGAAGCTTTCTTT. V gene TRBV5-4 combines with J gene TRBJ1-1; tentative D call: TRBD1 (6 bases). V was cut by 4 bases and J by 0 bases, with 13 bases left in between. CDR1 is SGHNT and CDR2 is YYREEE in the germline V gene (reference sequence). The CDR3 has 15 residues.

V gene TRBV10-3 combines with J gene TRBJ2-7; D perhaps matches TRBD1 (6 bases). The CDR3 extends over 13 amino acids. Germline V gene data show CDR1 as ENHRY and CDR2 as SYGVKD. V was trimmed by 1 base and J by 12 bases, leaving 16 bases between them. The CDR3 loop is CAISEFGQEGGYF. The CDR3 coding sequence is TGTGCCATCAGTGAGTTTGGGCAGGAAGGGGGGTACTTC.

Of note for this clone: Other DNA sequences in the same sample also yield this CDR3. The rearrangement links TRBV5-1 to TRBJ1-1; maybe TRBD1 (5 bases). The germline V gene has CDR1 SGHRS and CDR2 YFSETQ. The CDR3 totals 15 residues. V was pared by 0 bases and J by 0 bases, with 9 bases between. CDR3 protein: CASSLGGGMNTEAFF. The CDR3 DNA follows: TGCGCCAGCAGCTTGGGGGGCGGGATGAACACTGAAGCTTTCTTT.

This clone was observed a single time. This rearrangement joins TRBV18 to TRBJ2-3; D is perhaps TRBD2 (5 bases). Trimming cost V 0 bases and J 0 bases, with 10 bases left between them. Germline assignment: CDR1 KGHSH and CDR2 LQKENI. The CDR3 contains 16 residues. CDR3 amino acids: CASSPPSGTSTDTQYF. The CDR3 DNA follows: TGTGCCAGCTCACCACCGTCGGGAACTAGCACAGATACGCAGTATTTT.

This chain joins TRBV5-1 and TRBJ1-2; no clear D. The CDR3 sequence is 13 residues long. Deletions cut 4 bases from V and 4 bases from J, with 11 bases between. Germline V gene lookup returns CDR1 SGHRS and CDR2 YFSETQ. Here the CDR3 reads CASSDGRVYGYTF. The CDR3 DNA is TGCGCCAGCAGCGACGGGAGAGTCTATGGCTACACCTTC.

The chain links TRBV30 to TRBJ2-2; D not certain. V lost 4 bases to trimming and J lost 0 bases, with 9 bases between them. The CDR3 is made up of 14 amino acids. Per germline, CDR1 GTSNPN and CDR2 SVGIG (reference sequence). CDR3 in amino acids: CAWIRQTNTGELFF. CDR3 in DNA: TGTGCCTGGATCCGGCAGACGAACACCGGGGAGCTGTTTTTT.

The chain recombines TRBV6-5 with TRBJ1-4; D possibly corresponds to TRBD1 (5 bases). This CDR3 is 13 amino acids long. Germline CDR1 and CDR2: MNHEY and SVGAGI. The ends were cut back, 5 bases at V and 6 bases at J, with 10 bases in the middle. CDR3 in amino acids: CASSPSGYEKLFF. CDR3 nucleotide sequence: TGTGCCAGCAGTCCGTCAGGGTATGAAAAACTGTTTTTT.

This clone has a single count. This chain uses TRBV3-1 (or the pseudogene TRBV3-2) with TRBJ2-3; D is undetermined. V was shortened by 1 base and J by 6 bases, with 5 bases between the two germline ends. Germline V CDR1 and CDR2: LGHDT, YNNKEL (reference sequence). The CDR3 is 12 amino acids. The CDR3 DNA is TGTGCCAGCAGCCAAGGGCCTGATACGCAGTATTTT. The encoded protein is CASSQGPDTQYF.

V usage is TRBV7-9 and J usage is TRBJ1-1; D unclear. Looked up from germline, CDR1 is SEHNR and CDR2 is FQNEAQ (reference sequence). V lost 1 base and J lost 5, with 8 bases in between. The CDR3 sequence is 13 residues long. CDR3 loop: CASSLVAETEAFF. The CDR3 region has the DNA TGTGCCAGCAGCTTAGTGGCGGAAACTGAAGCTTTCTTT.

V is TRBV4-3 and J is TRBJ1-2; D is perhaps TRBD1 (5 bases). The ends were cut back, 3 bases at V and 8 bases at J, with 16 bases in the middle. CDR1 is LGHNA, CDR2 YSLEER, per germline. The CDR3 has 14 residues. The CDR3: CASSQYGGGGGYTF. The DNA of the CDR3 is TGCGCCAGCAGCCAGTATGGGGGAGGAGGAGGCTACACCTTC.

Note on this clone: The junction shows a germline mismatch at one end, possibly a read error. The CDR3 region has the DNA TGTACCAGCAGAGACAGGATCGGTCAGCCCCAGCATTTT. Translating gives CTSRDRIGQPQHF. The chain joins TRBV2 to TRBJ1-5; weak D call: TRBD1 (6 bases). This CDR3 region has 13 residues. CDR1 and CDR2 (germline): SNHLY, FYNNEI.

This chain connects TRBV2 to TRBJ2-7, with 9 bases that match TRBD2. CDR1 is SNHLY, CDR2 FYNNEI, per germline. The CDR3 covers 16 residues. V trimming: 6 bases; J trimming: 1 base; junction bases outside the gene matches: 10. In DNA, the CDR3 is TGTGCCAGCAGCGAGAGCGGGGGGCTTTCGTCCTACGAGCAGTACTTC. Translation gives CASSESGGLSSYEQYF. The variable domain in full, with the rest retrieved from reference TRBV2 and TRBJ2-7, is EPEVTQTPSHQVTQMGQEVILRCVPISNHLYFYWYRQILGQKVEFLVSFYNNEISEKSEIFDDQFSVERPDGSNFTLKIRSTKLEDSAMYFCASSESGGLSSYEQYFGPGTRLTVT.

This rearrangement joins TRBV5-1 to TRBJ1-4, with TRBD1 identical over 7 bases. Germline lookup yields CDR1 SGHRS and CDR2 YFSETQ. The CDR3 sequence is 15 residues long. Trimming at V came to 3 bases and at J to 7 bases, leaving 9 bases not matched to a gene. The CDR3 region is CASSSTDRWTEKLFF. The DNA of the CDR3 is TGCGCCAGCAGCTCAACGGACAGGTGGACTGAAAAACTGTTTTTT.

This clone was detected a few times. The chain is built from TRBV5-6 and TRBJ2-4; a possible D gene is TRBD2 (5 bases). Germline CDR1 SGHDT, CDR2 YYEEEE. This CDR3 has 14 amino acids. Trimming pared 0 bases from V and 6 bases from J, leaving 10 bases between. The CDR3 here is CASSLVFRGNIQYF. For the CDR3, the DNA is TGTGCCAGCAGCTTGGTTTTCCGGGGAAACATTCAGTACTTC. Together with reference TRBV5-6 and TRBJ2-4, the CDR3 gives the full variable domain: DAGVTQSPTHLIKTRGQQVTLRCSPKSGHDTVSWYQQALGQGPQFIFQYYEEEERQRGNFPDRFSGHQFPNYSSELNVNALLLGDSALYLCASSLVFRGNIQYFGAGTRLSVL.

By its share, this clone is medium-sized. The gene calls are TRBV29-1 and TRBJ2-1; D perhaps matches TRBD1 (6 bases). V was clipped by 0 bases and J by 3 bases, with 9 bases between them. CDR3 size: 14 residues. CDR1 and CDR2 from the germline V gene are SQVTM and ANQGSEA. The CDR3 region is CSVEDGQHYNEQFF. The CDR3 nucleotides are TGCAGCGTTGAAGATGGACAGCACTACAATGAGCAGTTCTTC.

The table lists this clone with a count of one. CDR3 residues: CASSLGQTRSPLHF. The CDR3 DNA is TGCGCCAGCAGCTTGGGACAGACGAGGTCACCCCTCCACTTT. V gene TRBV5-1 combines with J gene TRBJ1-6; the D gene is possibly TRBD1 (5 bases). There are 14 residues in the CDR3. Trimming stripped 0 bases from V and 10 bases from J, with 11 bases between. Germline CDR1 and CDR2: SGHRS and YFSETQ.

The CDR3 is CATSDPNQPQHF. CDR3 in DNA: TGTGCCACCAGTGATCCGAATCAGCCCCAGCATTTT. The genes are TRBV24-1 and TRBJ1-5; unclear D gene. V was pared by 3 bases and J by 4 bases, with 3 bases between. The CDR3 totals 12 residues. The germline V gene encodes CDR1 KGHDR and CDR2 SFDVKD.

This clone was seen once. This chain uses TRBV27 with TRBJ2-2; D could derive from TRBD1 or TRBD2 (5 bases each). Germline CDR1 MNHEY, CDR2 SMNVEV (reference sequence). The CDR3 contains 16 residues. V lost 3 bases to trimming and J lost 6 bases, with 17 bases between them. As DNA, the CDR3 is TGTGCCAGCAGTTTCCAGGGTGGAGGTAGGGCCGGGGAGCTGTTTTTT. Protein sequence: CASSFQGGGRAGELFF.

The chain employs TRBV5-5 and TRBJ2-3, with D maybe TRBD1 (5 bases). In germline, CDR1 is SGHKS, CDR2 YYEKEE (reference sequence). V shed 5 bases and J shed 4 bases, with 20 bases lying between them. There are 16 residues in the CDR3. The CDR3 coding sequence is TGTGCCAGCAGTCAAGAGTGGGGCAACAAGCCAGATACGCAGTATTTT. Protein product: CASSQEWGNKPDTQYF.

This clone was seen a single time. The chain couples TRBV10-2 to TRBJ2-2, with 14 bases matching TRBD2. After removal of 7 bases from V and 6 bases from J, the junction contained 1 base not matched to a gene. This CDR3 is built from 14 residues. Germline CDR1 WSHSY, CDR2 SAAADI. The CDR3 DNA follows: TGCGCCAGCAAGGGACTAGCGGGGGCCGGGGAGCTGTTTTTT. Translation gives CASKGLAGAGELFF.

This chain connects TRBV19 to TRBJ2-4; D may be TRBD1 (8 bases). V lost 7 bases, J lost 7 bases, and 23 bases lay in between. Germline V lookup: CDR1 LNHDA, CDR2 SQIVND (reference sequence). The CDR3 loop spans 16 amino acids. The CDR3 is CASMWTGPRGGNIQYF. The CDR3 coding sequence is TGTGCCAGTATGTGGACAGGGCCCCGCGGGGGTAACATTCAGTACTTC.

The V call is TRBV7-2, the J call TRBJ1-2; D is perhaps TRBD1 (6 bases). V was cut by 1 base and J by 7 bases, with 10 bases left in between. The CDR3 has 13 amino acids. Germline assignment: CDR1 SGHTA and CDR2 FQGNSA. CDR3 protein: CASSLEWDTGYTF. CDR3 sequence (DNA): TGTGCCAGCAGCTTAGAGTGGGACACTGGCTACACCTTC.

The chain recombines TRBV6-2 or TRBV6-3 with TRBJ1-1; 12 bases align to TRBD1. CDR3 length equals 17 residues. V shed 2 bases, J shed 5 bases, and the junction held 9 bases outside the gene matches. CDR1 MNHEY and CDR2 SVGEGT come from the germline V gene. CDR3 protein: CASSYPAGQGARTEAFF. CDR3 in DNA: TGTGCCAGCAGTTACCCGGCGGGACAGGGGGCGCGGACTGAAGCTTTCTTT.